This T cell receptor (beta chain) was sequenced in a study of blood T cell repertoires in COVID-19. This table comes from immunoSEQ multiplex PCR, and its TCRdb copy is limited to in-frame clones, with some not included. The sample has a few hundred thousand clones, approximately 89% seen once. V was pared by 3 bases and J by 8 bases, with 7 bases between. The CDR3 runs 11 residues. This receptor was obtained from a man aged 25-45 years who had recovered from COVID-19. Sequences were obtained from PBMCs or T cells enriched from blood (not recorded which). The V gene is TRBV12-3 or TRBV12-4, the J gene TRBJ1-2; D gene uncertain. CDR3 region: CASSFGEGYTF. CDR3 DNA: TGTGCCAGCAGTTTTGGGGAGGGCTACACCTTC.